Here is one T cell receptor beta chain with its context. The source of the sample is a study of blood T cell repertoires in COVID-19. Looking at the study overall: The samples span acute and convalescent COVID-19 from the United States, Italy and Spain.

Authors' analysis steps: It was from reference gene primer amplification that nucleated cell counts were estimated. Some clones are missing from TCRdb's copy, which holds only in-frame ones; the method was immunoSEQ multiplex PCR. V and J calls and clone size are copied from that table; D and trimming were computed from the DNA. The sample gives hundreds of thousands of clones, approximately 83% of which show up once; approximately 9.4% is in the top ten. The length of the CDR3 is 12 residues. Germline lookup yields CDR1 MNHEY and CDR2 SVGAGI. V was pared by 6 bases and J by 8 bases, with 13 bases between.

The clonotype was recovered from a woman of 80 years or more with acute or convalescent COVID-19. Sequencing was performed on peripheral blood. The chain uses TRBV6-5 and TRBJ1-1; tentatively, D is TRBD1 (6 bases). The CDR3 sequence is CASSSGVREAFF. In nucleotides, the CDR3 is TGTGCCAGCAGCTCAGGGGTAAGGGAAGCTTTCTTT.